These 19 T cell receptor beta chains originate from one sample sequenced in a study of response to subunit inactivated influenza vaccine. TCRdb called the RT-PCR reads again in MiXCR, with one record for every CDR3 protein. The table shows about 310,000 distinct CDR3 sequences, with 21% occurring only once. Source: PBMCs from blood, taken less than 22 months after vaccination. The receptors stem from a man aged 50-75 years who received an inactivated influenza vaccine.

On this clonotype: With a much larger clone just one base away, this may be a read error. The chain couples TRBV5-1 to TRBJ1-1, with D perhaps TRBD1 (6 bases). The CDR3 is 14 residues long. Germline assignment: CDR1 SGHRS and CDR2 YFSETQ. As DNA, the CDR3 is TGCGCCAGCAGCTTAGGAGACAGGAAGGGAGAAGCTTTATTT. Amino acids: CASSLGDRKGEALF.

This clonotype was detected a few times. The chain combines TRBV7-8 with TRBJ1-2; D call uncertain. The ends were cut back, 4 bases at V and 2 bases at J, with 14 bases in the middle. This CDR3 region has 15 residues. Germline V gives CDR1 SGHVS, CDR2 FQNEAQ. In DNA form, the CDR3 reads TGTGCCAGCAGCTCGCGCCGGCAACAAAACTATGGCTACACCTTC. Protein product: CASSSRRQQNYGYTF.

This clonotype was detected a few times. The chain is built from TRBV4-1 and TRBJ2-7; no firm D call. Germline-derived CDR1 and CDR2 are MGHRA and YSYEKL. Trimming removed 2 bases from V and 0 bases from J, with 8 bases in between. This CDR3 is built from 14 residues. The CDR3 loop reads CASSQSPSSYEQYF. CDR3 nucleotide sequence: TGCGCCAGCAGCCAATCTCCGAGCTCCTACGAGCAGTACTTC.

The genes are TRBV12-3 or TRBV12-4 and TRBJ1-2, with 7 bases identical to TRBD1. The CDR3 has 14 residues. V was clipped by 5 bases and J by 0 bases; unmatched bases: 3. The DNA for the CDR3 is TGTGCCAGCAGTCTGGGACAGACTAACTATGGCTACACCTTC. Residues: CASSLGQTNYGYTF.

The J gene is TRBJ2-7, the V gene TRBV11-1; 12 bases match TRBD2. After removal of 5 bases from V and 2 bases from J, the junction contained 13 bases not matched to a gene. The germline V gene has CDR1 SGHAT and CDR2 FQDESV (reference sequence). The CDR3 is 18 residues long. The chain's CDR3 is CASSDTSGLAGPAYEQYF. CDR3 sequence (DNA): TGTGCCAGCAGCGATACCTCAGGACTAGCGGGGCCCGCCTACGAGCAGTACTTC.

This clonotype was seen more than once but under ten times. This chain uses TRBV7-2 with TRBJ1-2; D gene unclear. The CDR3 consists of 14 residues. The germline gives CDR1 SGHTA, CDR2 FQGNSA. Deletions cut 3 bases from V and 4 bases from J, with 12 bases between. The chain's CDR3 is CASSFLRQSYGYTF. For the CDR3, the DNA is TGTGCCAGCAGCTTTTTACGGCAGTCCTATGGCTACACCTTC.

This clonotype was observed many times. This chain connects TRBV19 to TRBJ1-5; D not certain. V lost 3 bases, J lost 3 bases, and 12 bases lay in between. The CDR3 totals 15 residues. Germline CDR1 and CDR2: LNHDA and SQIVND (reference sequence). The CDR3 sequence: CASSIGEHYNQPQHF. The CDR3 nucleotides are TGTGCCAGTAGTATCGGTGAGCATTACAATCAGCCCCAGCATTTT.

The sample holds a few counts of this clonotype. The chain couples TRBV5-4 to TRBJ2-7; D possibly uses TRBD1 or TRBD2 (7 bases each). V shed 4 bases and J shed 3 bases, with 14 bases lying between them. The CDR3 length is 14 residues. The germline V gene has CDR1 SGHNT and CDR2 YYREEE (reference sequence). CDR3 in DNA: TGTGCCAGCAGCCAGACAGGGAGGGACTACGAGCAGTACTTC. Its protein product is CASSQTGRDYEQYF. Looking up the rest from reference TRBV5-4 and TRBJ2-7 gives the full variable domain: ETGVTQSPTHLIKTRGQQVTLRCSSQSGHNTVSWYQQALGQGPQFIFQYYREEENGRGNFPPRFSGLQFPNYSSELNVNALELDDSALYLCASSQTGRDYEQYFGPGTRLTVT.

In DNA form, the CDR3 reads TGTGCCAGCAGCTACGGGACTGACTTGTGGGAGCAGTACTTC. Translated: CASSYGTDLWEQYF. The gene calls are TRBV5-6 and TRBJ2-7; maybe TRBD2 (6 bases). V was clipped by 3 bases and J by 7 bases, with 17 bases between them. CDR3 size: 14 residues. The germline V gene has CDR1 SGHDT and CDR2 YYEEEE.

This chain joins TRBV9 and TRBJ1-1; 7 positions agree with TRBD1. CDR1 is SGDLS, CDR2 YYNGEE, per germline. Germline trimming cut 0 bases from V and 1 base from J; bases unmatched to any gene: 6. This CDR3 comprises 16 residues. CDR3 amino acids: CASSVGPTGANTEAFF. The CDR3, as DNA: TGTGCCAGCAGCGTAGGGCCCACAGGGGCGAACACTGAAGCTTTCTTT.

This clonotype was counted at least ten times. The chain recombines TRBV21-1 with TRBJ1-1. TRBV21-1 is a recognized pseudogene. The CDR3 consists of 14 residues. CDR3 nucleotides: TGTGCCAGCAGCAAATGGTGGCCGAACACTGAAGCTTTCTTT. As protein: CASSKWWPNTEAFF.

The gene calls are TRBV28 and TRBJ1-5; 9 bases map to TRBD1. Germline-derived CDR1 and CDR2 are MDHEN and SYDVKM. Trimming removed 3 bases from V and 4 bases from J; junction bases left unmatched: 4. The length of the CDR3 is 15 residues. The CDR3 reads CASSLLGQGNQPQHF. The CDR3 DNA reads TGTGCCAGCAGTTTGTTAGGACAGGGGAATCAGCCCCAGCATTTT. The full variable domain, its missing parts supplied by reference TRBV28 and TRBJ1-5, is DVKVTQSSRYLVKRTGEKVFLECVQDMDHENMFWYRQDPGLGLRLIYFSYDVKMKEKGDIPEGYSVSREKKERFSLILESASTNQTSMYLCASSLLGQGNQPQHFGDGTRLSIL.

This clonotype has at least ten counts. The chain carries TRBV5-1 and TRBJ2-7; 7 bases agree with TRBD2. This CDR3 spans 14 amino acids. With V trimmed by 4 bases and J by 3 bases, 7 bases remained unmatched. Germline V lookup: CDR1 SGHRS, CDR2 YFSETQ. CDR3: CASSLSSGFYEQYF. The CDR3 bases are TGCGCCAGCAGCCTATCTAGCGGCTTCTACGAGCAGTACTTC.

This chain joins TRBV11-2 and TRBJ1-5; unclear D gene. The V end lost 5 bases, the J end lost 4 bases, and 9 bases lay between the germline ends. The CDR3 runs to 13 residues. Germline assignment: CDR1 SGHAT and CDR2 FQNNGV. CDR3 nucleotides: TGTGCCAGCAGCAAGTGGGAGAATCAGCCCCAGCATTTT. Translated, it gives CASSKWENQPQHF.

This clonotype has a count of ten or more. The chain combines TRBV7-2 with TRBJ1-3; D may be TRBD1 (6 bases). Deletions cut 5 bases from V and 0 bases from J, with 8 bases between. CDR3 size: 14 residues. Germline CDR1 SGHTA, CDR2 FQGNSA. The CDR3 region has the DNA TGTGCCAGCAGCCCCAGGGGCTCTGGAAACACCATATATTTT. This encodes CASSPRGSGNTIYF.

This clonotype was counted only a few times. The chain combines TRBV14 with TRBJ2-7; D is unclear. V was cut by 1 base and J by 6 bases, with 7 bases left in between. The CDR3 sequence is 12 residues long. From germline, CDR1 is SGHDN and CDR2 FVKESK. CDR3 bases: TGTGCCAGCAGCCAAGTTACTGTCGAGCAGTACTTC. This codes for CASSQVTVEQYF.

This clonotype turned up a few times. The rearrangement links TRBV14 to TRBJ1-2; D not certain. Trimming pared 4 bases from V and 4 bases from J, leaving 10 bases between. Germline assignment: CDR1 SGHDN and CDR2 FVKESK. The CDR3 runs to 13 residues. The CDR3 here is CASSLADFYGYTF. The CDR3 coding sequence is TGTGCCAGCAGCCTGGCGGACTTCTATGGCTACACCTTC.

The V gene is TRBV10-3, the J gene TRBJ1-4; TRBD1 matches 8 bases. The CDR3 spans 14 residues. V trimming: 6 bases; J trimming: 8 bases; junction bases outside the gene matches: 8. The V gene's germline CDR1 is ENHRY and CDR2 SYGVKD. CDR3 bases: TGTGCCATCAGACCCGGGACAGGCGGAGAAAAACTGTTTTTT. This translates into CAIRPGTGGEKLFF.

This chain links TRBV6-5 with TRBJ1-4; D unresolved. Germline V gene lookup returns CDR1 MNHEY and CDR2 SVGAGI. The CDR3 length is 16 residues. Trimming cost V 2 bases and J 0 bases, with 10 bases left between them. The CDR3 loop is CASSYRADATNEKLFF. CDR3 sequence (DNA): TGTGCCAGCAGTTACAGGGCAGATGCAACTAATGAAAAACTGTTTTTT.